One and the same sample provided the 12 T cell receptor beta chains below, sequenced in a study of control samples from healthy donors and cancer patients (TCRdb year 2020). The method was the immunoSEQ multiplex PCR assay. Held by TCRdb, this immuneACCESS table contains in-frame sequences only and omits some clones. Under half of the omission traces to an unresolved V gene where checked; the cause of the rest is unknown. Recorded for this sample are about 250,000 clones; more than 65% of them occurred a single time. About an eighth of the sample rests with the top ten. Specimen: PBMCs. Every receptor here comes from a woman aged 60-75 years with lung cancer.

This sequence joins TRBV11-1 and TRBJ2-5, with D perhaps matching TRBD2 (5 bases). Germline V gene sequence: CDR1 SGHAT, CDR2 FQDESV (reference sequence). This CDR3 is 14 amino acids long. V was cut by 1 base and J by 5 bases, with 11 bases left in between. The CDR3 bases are TGTGCCAGCAGCTTAGACGGGTGGAGGGAGACCCAGTACTTC. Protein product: CASSLDGWRETQYF.

Here the CDR3 reads CASSFFSLASVTDTQYF. The CDR3 DNA reads as TGCGCCAGCAGCTTCTTCAGCCTAGCGTCTGTCACAGATACGCAGTATTTT. The chain joins TRBV5-1 to TRBJ2-3, with a tentative D call TRBD2 (6 bases). This CDR3 is 17 amino acids long. Trimming removed 2 bases from V and 2 bases from J, with 18 bases in between. Germline V gene sequence: CDR1 SGHRS, CDR2 YFSETQ.

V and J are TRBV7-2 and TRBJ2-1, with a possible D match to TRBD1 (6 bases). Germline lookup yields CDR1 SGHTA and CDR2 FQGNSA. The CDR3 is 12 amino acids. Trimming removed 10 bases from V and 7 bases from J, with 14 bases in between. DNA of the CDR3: TGTGCCAATGCCAAGGGGACAAATGAGCAGTTCTTC. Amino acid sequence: CANAKGTNEQFF.

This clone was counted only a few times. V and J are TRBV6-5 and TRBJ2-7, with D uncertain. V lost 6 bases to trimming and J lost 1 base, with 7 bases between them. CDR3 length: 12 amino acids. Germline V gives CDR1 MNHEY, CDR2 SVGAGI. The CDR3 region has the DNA TGTGCCAGCAGGAGCATTTCCTACGAGCAGTACTTC. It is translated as CASRSISYEQYF.

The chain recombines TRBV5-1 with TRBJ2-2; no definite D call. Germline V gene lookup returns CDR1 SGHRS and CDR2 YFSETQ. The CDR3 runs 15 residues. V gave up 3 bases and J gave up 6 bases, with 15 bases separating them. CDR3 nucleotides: TGCGCCAGCAGCTCAACAAGAAGTTGGTCCGGGGAGCTGTTTTTT. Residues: CASSSTRSWSGELFF.

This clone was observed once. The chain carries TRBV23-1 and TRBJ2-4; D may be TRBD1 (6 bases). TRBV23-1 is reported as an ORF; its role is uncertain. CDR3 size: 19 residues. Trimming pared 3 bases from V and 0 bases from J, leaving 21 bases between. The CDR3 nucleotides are TGCGCCAGCAGTCACACACAGCAGGGGAGATTCCTAGCCAAAAACATTCAGTACTTC. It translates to CASSHTQQGRFLAKNIQYF.

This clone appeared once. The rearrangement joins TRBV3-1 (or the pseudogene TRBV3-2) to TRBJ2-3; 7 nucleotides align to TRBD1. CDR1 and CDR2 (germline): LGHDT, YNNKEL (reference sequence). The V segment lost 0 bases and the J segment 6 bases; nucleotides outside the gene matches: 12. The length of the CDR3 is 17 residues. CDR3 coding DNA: TGTGCCAGCAGCCAAGATCCGACCCGACAGGGCAAGGATACGCAGTATTTT. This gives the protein CASSQDPTRQGKDTQYF.

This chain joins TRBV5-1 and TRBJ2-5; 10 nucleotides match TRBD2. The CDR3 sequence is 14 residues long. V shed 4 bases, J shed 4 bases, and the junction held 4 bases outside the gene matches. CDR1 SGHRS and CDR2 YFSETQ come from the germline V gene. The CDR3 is CASSLAGVRETQYF. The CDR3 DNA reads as TGCGCCAGCAGCCTAGCGGGAGTCAGAGAGACCCAGTACTTC.

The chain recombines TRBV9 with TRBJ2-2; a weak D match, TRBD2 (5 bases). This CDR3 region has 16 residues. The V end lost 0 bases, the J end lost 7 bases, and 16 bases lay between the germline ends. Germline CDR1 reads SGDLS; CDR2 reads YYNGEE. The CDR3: CASSVGLLGDVGELFF. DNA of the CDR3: TGTGCCAGCAGCGTAGGTCTTTTGGGAGATGTCGGGGAGCTGTTTTTT.

The CDR3 DNA reads TGTGCCAGCAGCCCCCGGGACGCCTCGGTTGAAAAACTGTTTTTT. It yields the protein CASSPRDASVEKLFF. V gene TRBV3-1 (or the pseudogene TRBV3-2) combines with J gene TRBJ1-4, with D possibly TRBD1 on 5 matching bases. CDR1 and CDR2 (germline): LGHDT, YNNKEL (reference sequence). Trimming removed 4 bases at V and 7 bases at J, with 16 bases between. The CDR3 sequence is 15 residues long.

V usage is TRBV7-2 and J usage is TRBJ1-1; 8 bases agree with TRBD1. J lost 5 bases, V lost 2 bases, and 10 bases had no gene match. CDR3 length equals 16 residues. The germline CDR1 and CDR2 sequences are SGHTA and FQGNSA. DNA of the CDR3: TGTGCCAGCAGCTTAAGGCTTACAGGGGGGAGTACTGAAGCTTTCTTT. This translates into CASSLRLTGGSTEAFF.

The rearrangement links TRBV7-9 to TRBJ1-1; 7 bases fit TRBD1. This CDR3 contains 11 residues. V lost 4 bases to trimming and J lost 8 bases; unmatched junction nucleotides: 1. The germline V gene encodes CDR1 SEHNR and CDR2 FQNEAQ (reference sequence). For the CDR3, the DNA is TGTGCCAGCAGCTCGGACAGGGAAGCTTTCTTT. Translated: CASSSDREAFF.